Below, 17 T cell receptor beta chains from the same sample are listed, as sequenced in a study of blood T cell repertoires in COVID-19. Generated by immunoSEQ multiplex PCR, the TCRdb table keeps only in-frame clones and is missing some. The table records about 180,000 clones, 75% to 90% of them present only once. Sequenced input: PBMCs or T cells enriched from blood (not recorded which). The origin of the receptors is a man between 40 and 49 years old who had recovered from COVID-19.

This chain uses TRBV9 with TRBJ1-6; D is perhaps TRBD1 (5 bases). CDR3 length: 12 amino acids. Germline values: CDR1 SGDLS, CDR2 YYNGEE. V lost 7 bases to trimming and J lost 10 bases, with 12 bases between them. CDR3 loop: CASGAVGSPLHF. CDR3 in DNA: TGTGCCAGCGGGGCAGTAGGCTCACCCCTCCACTTT.

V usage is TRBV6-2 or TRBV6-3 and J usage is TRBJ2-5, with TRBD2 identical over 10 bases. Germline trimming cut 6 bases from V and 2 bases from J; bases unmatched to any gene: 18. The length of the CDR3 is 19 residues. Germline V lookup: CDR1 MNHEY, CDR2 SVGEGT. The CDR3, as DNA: TGTGCCAGCAGCCGCACAGCGGGGGGGATGAACATTAAGCAAGAGACCCAGTACTTC. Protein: CASSRTAGGMNIKQETQYF.

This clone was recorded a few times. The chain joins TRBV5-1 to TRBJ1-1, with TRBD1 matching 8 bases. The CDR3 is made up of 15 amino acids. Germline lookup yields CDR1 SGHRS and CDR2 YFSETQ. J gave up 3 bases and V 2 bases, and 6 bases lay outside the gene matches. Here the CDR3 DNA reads TGCGCCAGCAGCTTAGGACAGGGCCTGTACACTGAAGCTTTCTTT. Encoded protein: CASSLGQGLYTEAFF. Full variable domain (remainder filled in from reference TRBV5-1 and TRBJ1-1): KAGVTQTPRYLIKTRGQQVTLSCSPISGHRSVSWYQQTPGQGLQFLFEYFSETQRNKGNFPGRFSGRQFSNSRSEMNVSTLELGDSALYLCASSLGQGLYTEAFFGQGTRLTVV.

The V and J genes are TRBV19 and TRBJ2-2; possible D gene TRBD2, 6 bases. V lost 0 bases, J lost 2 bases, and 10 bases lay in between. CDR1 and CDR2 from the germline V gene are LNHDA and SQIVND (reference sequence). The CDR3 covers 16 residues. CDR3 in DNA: TGTGCCAGTAGTATAGAACTCGGGAGCAACACCGGGGAGCTGTTTTTT. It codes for CASSIELGSNTGELFF.

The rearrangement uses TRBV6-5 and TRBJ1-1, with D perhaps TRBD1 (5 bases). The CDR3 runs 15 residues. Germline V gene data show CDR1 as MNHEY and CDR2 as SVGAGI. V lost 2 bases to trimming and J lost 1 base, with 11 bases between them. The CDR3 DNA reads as TGTGCCAGCAGTTACGCCGCGGGGGGGAACACTGAAGCTTTCTTT. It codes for CASSYAAGGNTEAFF.

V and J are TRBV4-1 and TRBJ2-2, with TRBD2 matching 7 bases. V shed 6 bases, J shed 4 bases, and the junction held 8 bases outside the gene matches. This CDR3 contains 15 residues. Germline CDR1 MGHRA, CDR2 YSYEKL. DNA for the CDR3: TGCGCCAGCAGGAGCGGGACCCCTTCCACCGGGGAGCTGTTTTTT. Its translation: CASRSGTPSTGELFF.

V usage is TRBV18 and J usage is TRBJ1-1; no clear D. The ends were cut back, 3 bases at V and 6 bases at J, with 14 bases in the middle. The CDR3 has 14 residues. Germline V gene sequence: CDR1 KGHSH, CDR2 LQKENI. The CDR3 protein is CASSPSATSAEAFF. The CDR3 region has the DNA TGTGCCAGCTCACCGTCGGCGACTTCAGCTGAAGCTTTCTTT.

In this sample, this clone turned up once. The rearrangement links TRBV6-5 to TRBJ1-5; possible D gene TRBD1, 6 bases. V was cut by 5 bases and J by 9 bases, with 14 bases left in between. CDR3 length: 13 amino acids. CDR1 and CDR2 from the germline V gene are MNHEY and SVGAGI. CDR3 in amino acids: CASSSSQGWPQHF. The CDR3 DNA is TGTGCCAGCAGTAGCTCACAGGGATGGCCCCAGCATTTT.

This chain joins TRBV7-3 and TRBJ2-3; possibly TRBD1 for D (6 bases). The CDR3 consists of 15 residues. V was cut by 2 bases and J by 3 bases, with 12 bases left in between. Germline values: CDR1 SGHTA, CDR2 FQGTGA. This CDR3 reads CASSLAGVETDTQYF. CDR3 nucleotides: TGTGCCAGCAGCTTAGCAGGGGTAGAGACAGATACGCAGTATTTT.

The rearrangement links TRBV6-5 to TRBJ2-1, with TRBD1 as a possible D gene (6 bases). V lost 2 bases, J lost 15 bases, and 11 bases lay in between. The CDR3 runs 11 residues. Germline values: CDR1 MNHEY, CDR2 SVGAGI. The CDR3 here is CASSYQGLGFF. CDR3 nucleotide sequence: TGTGCCAGCAGTTACCAGGGGTTGGGGTTCTTC.

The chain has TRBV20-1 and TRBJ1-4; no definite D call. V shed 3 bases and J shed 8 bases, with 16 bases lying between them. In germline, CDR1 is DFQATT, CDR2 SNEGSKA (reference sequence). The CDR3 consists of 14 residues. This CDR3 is CSASFPGGGEKLFF. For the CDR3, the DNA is TGCAGTGCTAGTTTTCCGGGAGGCGGGGAAAAACTGTTTTTT.

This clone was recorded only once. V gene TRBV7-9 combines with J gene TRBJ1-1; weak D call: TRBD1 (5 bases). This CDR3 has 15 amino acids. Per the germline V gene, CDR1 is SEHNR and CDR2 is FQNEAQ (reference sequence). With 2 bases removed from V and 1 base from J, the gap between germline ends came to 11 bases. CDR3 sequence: CASSLSRAPNTEAFF. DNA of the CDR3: TGTGCCAGCAGCTTATCCAGGGCTCCGAACACTGAAGCTTTCTTT.

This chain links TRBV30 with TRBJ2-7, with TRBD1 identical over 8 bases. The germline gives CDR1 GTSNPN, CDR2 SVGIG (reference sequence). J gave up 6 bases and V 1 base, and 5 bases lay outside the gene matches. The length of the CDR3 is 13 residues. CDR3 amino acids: CAWSALQGGEQYF. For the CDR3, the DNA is TGTGCCTGGAGTGCCCTACAGGGGGGCGAGCAGTACTTC.

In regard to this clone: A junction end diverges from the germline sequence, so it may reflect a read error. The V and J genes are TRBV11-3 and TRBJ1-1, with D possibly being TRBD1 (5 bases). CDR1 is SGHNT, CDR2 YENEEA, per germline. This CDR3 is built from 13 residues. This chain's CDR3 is CASSLGRGRLGLF. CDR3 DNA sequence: TGTGCCAGCAGCTTGGGAAGGGGCCGTTTGGGTCTCTTT. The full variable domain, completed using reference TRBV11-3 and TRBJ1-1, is EAGVVQSPRYKIIEKKQPVAFWCNPISGHNTLYWYLQNLGQGPELLIRYENEEAVDDSQLPKDRFSAERLKGVDSTLKIQPAELGDSAVYLCASSLGRGRLGLFGQGTRLTVV.

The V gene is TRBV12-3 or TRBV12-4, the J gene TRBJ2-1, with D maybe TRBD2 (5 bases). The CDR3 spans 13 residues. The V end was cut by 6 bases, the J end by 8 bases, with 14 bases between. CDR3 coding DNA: TGTGCCAGCAGAGGGCTAGCCGTCGATGAGCAGTTCTTC. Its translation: CASRGLAVDEQFF.

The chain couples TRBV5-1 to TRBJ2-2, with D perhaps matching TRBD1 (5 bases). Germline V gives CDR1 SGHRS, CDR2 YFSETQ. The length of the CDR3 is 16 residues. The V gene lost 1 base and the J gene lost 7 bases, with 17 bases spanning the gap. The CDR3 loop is CASSLSQTAKIGELFF. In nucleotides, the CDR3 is TGCGCCAGCAGCTTGTCCCAGACAGCTAAAATCGGGGAGCTGTTTTTT.

CDR3 sequence: CASSQGLAANGNEQFF. CDR3 bases: TGTGCCAGCAGCCAAGGACTAGCGGCAAATGGTAATGAGCAGTTCTTC. The rearrangement links TRBV4-2 to TRBJ2-1; 9 nucleotides line up with TRBD2. CDR3 size: 16 residues. The V gene's germline CDR1 is LGHNA and CDR2 YNFKEQ. Unmatched junction bases numbered 8, after V lost 1 base and J lost 7 bases.